The source of this T cell receptor (beta chain) is a study of T cell changes during pregnancy in multiple sclerosis. CDR3 length equals 14 residues. With V trimmed by 3 bases and J by 6 bases, 5 bases remained unmatched. Germline lookup yields CDR1 SGHDT and CDR2 YYEEEE. TCRdb's table, derived via immunoSEQ multiplex PCR, lists solely in-frame clones and lacks some. Among 59,000 or so clones, around 90% were seen once, and the ten largest hold less than 3%. The chain carries TRBV5-6 and TRBJ2-2, with TRBD1 matching over 7 bases. The starting material was peripheral blood, obtained in the third trimester of pregnancy. The TCR sequence derives from a female donor in good health, enrolled as a control in a pregnancy study. The CDR3 is CASSSYQGAGELFF. For the CDR3, the DNA is TGTGCCAGCAGCTCATATCAGGGGGCCGGGGAGCTGTTTTTT.